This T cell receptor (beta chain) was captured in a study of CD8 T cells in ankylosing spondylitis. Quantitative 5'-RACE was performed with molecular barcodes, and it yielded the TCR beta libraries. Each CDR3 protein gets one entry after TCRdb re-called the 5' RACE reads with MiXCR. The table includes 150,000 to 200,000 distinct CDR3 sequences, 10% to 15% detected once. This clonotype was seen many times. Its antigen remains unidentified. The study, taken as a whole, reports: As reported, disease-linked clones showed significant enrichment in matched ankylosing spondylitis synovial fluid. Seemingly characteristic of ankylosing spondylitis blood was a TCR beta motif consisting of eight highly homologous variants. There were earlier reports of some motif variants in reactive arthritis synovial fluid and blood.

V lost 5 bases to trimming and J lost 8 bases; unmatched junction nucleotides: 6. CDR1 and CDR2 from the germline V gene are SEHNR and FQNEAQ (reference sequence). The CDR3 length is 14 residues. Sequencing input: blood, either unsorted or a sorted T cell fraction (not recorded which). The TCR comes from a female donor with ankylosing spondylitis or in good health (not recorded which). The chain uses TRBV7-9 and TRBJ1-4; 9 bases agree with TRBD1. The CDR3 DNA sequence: TGTGCCAGCAGCCTTGGACAGGGGACGGAAAAACTGTTTTTT. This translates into CASSLGQGTEKLFF.